This TCR beta chain was recovered during a study of beta chain features in type 1 diabetes. Study background: Cells sorted and examined across all samples totaled 107,917,701. General study results and limits: Insertions at VDJ junctions were less frequent in type 1 diabetes patients. These patients also deleted more nucleotides at the same junctions. Shorter TCRB CDR3s, moderately but significantly so, were found in Type 1 diabetes patients in all four CD4+ subsets.

J lost 4 bases, V lost 5 bases, and 8 bases had no gene match. CDR3 length: 16 amino acids. Looked up from germline, CDR1 is MDHEN and CDR2 is SYDVKM. About this clone itself: The antigen is not known.

The investigators reverse transcribed all of the isolated RNA, so they sequenced expressed TCRB transcripts. Reads from naive, central memory and regulatory T cell samples averaged around 4 million. Assay used: immunoSEQ multiplex PCR; TCRdb lists only in-frame clones, some missing. The data show around 140,000 clones, under 11% seen once. The chain couples TRBV28 to TRBJ2-2, with TRBD1 matching 9 bases. Sequencing used naive CD4+ T cells from blood. The receptor comes from a man in his late teens or twenties in good health. The CDR3 reads CASSAGQGKGTGELFF. The CDR3 DNA sequence: TGTGCCAGCAGTGCCGGACAGGGGAAGGGCACCGGGGAGCTGTTTTTT.